The 21 T cell receptor beta chains presented below share a single source sample, sequenced in a study of T-cell reconstitution after alpha-beta-depleted transplantation in children (dated by TCRdb to the mid-2010s). The library was made by PCR. For sequencing, an Illumina HiSeq 2500 was employed. TCR libraries were prepared with molecular barcoding, using unique molecular identifiers to normalize TCRbeta repertoire quantification. TCRdb's own reprocessing of the public reads used fastp at Q25 and MiXCR and kept productive beta chains. Every distinct CDR3 protein forms one entry, paired with its most common genes and DNA. The sample table lists 400,000 to 500,000 distinct CDR3 sequences, about 11% of them with a count of one. Approximately 5% of the sample lies in the top ten. Specimen: PBMCs from the stem cell graft donor, collected from the stem cell graft. The receptors originated from a human donor who donated a stem cell graft to a child with acute myeloid leukemia.

In this sample, this clonotype turned up a few times. Mismatch with germline at one junction end may stem from a read error. CDR3 amino acids: CASSPRRRGLAGEETQYF. As DNA, the CDR3 is TGTGCCAGCAGCCCCCGCCGGAGGGGACTAGCGGGAGAAGAGACCCAGTATTTC. V usage is TRBV7-3 and J usage is TRBJ2-5, with 14 bases lining up with TRBD2. This CDR3 is built from 18 residues. Germline CDR1 is SGHTA and CDR2 is FQGTGA.

The chain has TRBV15 and TRBJ2-7; perhaps TRBD2 as D (5 bases). The V end was cut by 0 bases, the J end by 5 bases, with 17 bases between. Germline V gene lookup returns CDR1 LNHNV and CDR2 YYDKDF (reference sequence). This CDR3 region has 16 residues. CDR3 bases: TGTGCCACCAGCAGAGATCCGGCGGGCACGCCTCACGAGCAGTACTTC. Its protein is CATSRDPAGTPHEQYF. The whole variable domain, remainder taken from reference TRBV15 and TRBJ2-7, is DAMVIQNPRYQVTQFGKPVTLSCSQTLNHNVMYWYQQKSSQAPKLLFHYYDKDFNNEADTPDNFQSRRPNTSFCFLDIRSPGLGDTAMYLCATSRDPAGTPHEQYFGPGTRLTVT.

This clonotype was found many times. The chain links TRBV5-5 to TRBJ2-5; D is ambiguous. This CDR3 region has 12 residues. Germline CDR1 is SGHKS and CDR2 is YYEKEE (reference sequence). Trimming left V 0 bases short and J 5 bases short, with 5 bases between. CDR3 loop: CASSLAVETQYF. The DNA for the CDR3 is TGTGCCAGCAGCTTGGCCGTTGAGACCCAGTACTTC. The full variable domain, in which reference TRBV5-5 and TRBJ2-5 provide the parts outside the CDR3, is DAGVTQSPTHLIKTRGQQVTLRCSPISGHKSVSWYQQVLGQGPQFIFQYYEKEERGRGNFPDRFSARQFPNYSSELNVNALLLGDSALYLCASSLAVETQYFGPGTRLLVL.

V gene TRBV5-1 combines with J gene TRBJ2-3; TRBD2 aligns across 14 bases. Germline V gene lookup returns CDR1 SGHRS and CDR2 YFSETQ. The CDR3 runs to 16 residues. V lost 3 bases and J lost 4; bases outside the gene matches: 4. CDR3 amino acids: CASSSGLAGVADTQYF. The CDR3 region has the DNA TGCGCCAGCAGCTCGGGACTAGCGGGAGTGGCAGATACGCAGTATTTT.

The chain couples TRBV5-5 to TRBJ1-5; 9 nucleotides align to TRBD1. The germline V gene has CDR1 SGHKS and CDR2 YYEKEE (reference sequence). CDR3 length: 16 amino acids. Unmatched junction bases numbered 11, after V lost 4 bases and J lost 6 bases. The CDR3 spells CASSLGGGQGSQPQHF. For the CDR3, the DNA is TGTGCCAGCAGCCTTGGGGGGGGACAGGGAAGTCAGCCCCAGCATTTT.

This chain uses TRBV3-1 with TRBJ2-1; 9 bases align to TRBD1. V gave up 1 base and J gave up 8 bases; unmatched junction bases: 9. The CDR3 extends over 16 amino acids. Germline CDR1 is LGHDT and CDR2 is YNNKEL (reference sequence). Here the CDR3 reads CASSQVIQGAGDEQFF. The DNA of the CDR3 is TGTGCCAGCAGCCAAGTAATACAGGGGGCTGGGGATGAGCAGTTCTTC.

The genes are TRBV7-9 and TRBJ1-4; unclear D gene. The V and J ends lost 5 bases and 1 base respectively, with 11 bases between them. This CDR3 is 15 amino acids long. Germline V lookup: CDR1 SEHNR, CDR2 FQNEAQ (reference sequence). CDR3 in amino acids: CASSLKTGTNEKLFF. The DNA of the CDR3 is TGTGCCAGCAGCCTAAAGACGGGAACTAATGAAAAACTGTTTTTT.

The chain carries TRBV7-9 and TRBJ1-1; TRBD1 is a possible D gene (5 bases). Germline CDR1 and CDR2: SEHNR and FQNEAQ (reference sequence). This CDR3 region has 15 residues. V was clipped by 6 bases and J by 1 base, with 15 bases between them. The CDR3 protein is CASSPSDGANTEAFF. CDR3 in DNA: TGTGCCAGCAGTCCCAGCGACGGGGCGAACACTGAAGCTTTCTTT. Using reference TRBV7-9 and TRBJ1-1 for the parts outside the CDR3, the full variable domain is DTGVSQNPRHKITKRGQNVTFRCDPISEHNRLYWYRQTLGQGPEFLTYFQNEAQLEKSRLLSDRFSAERPKGSFSTLEIQRTEQGDSAMYLCASSPSDGANTEAFFGQGTRLTVV.

This clonotype has only a few counts. As DNA, the CDR3 is TGTGCCAGCAGCACCAGACTAGCGGGAGCTAATGTGAATGAGCAGTTCTTC. It translates to CASSTRLAGANVNEQFF. J is TRBJ2-1 and V is TRBV11-3, with 12 bases fitting TRBD2. The CDR3 length is 17 residues. Germline V CDR1 and CDR2: SGHNT, YENEEA. Germline trimming cut 5 bases from V and 7 bases from J; bases unmatched to any gene: 12. Filled out from reference TRBV11-3 and TRBJ2-1, the complete variable domain reads EAGVVQSPRYKIIEKKQPVAFWCNPISGHNTLYWYLQNLGQGPELLIRYENEEAVDDSQLPKDRFSAERLKGVDSTLKIQPAELGDSAVYLCASSTRLAGANVNEQFFGPGTRLTVL.

Only a few counts were recorded for this clonotype. This rearrangement joins TRBV7-2 to TRBJ2-7; 10 bases agree with TRBD2. V lost 5 bases and J lost 5; bases outside the gene matches: 9. Germline V gene sequence: CDR1 SGHTA, CDR2 FQGNSA. The CDR3 is 15 amino acids. CDR3 in DNA: TGTGCCAGCAGCCGTCAAGCGGGAGGGCCGGACGAGCAGTACTTC. This sequence encodes CASSRQAGGPDEQYF.

This clonotype was seen many times. V gene TRBV7-2 combines with J gene TRBJ2-6; D is unresolved. Per the germline V gene, CDR1 is SGHTA and CDR2 is FQGNSA. The CDR3 has 16 amino acids. V dropped 5 bases and J dropped 2 bases, with 13 bases sitting between them. The CDR3 spells CASSPRVVTGANVLTF. The DNA of the CDR3 is TGTGCCAGCAGCCCCCGGGTAGTCACTGGGGCCAACGTCCTGACTTTC.

This clonotype occurred a few times. The chain uses TRBV16 and TRBJ2-2; D perhaps matches TRBD2 (5 bases). There are 14 residues in the CDR3. Germline V gene sequence: CDR1 KGHSY, CDR2 FQNENV. The germline V and J ends were trimmed by 2 bases and 3 bases, with 7 bases remaining between them. CDR3 protein: CASSQRGYTGELFF. The CDR3 region has the DNA TGTGCCAGCAGCCAACGGGGTTACACCGGGGAGCTGTTTTTT.

This clonotype was seen many times. The CDR3 loop is CASSYRTGSTGELFF. The CDR3 coding sequence is TGCGCCAGCAGCTACCGGACAGGGAGTACCGGGGAGCTGTTTTTT. V usage is TRBV5-1 and J usage is TRBJ2-2; 8 bases agree with TRBD1. The germline gives CDR1 SGHRS, CDR2 YFSETQ. This CDR3 has 15 residues. Unmatched junction bases numbered 6, after V lost 3 bases and J lost 5 bases.

This clonotype has a count of ten or more. The CDR3 spells CASSFGPETQYF. The CDR3 DNA reads as TGTGCCAGCAGTTTCGGACCGGAGACCCAGTACTTC. The genes are TRBV12-3 or TRBV12-4 and TRBJ2-5; D remains unclear. The V end lost 3 bases, the J end lost 5 bases, and 7 bases lay between the germline ends. The CDR3 contains 12 residues.

In this sample, this clonotype turned up many times. The chain is built from TRBV6-5 and TRBJ2-2; 11 bases line up with TRBD2. The J segment lost 3 bases and the V segment lost 4 bases, leaving 4 bases of the junction unmatched. This CDR3 is 16 amino acids long. Per the germline V gene, CDR1 is MNHEY and CDR2 is SVGAGI. CDR3 sequence (DNA): TGTGCCAGCAGTTTTCGACTAGCGGGGCACACCGGGGAGCTGTTTTTT. Protein sequence: CASSFRLAGHTGELFF.

This CDR3 reads CSPRDTSNYGYTF. In DNA form, the CDR3 reads TGCAGTCCAAGAGACACTTCTAACTATGGCTACACCTTC. The J gene is TRBJ1-2, the V gene TRBV20-1; no reliable D call. Germline V gene data show CDR1 as DFQATT and CDR2 as SNEGSKA (reference sequence). Trimming cost V 8 bases and J 0 bases, with 13 bases left between them. The CDR3 totals 13 residues.

CDR3 bases: TGTGCCAGCAGCTTGGGTCCAGGGGGATTCTATGGCTACACCTTC. It is translated as CASSLGPGGFYGYTF. This chain uses TRBV5-6 with TRBJ1-2; 7 nucleotides agree with TRBD1. Germline trimming cut 0 bases from V and 4 bases from J; bases unmatched to any gene: 6. CDR1 and CDR2 (germline): SGHDT, YYEEEE. The CDR3 sequence is 15 residues long.

This clonotype was observed a few times. The gene calls are TRBV6-1 and TRBJ2-1; unclear D gene. This CDR3 comprises 12 residues. Looked up from germline, CDR1 is MNHNS and CDR2 is SASEGT. The V end was cut by 2 bases, the J end by 8 bases, with 7 bases between. The CDR3 here is CASSELVYEQFF. The CDR3 DNA sequence: TGTGCCAGCAGTGAATTAGTCTATGAGCAGTTCTTC.

This clonotype was found a few times. The rearrangement links TRBV12-3 or TRBV12-4 to TRBJ2-3, with TRBD2 as a possible D gene (5 bases). This CDR3 has 14 amino acids. Trimming stripped 6 bases from V and 6 bases from J, with 16 bases between. The CDR3 DNA sequence: TGTGCCAGCAGCTCGGACTCCCTAGAGGATACGCAGTATTTT. The encoded protein is CASSSDSLEDTQYF.

This clonotype was counted many times. The chain combines TRBV4-1 with TRBJ2-1, with 7 bases aligning to TRBD2. V shed 0 bases, J shed 10 bases, and the junction held 6 bases outside the gene matches. The CDR3 is 14 amino acids. Germline-derived CDR1 and CDR2 are MGHRA and YSYEKL. CDR3: CASSQDPGTKEQFF. The CDR3 coding sequence is TGCGCCAGCAGCCAAGACCCAGGGACTAAAGAGCAGTTCTTC.

This clonotype came up a few times. This sequence joins TRBV27 and TRBJ1-2; 9 bases fit TRBD1. The CDR3 runs 16 residues. V was clipped by 6 bases and J by 8 bases; unmatched bases: 16. Looked up from germline, CDR1 is MNHEY and CDR2 is SMNVEV (reference sequence). The CDR3 loop reads CASSYQPGQGVVGYTF. The CDR3 DNA reads as TGTGCCAGCAGCTACCAACCGGGACAGGGAGTGGTCGGCTACACCTTC.